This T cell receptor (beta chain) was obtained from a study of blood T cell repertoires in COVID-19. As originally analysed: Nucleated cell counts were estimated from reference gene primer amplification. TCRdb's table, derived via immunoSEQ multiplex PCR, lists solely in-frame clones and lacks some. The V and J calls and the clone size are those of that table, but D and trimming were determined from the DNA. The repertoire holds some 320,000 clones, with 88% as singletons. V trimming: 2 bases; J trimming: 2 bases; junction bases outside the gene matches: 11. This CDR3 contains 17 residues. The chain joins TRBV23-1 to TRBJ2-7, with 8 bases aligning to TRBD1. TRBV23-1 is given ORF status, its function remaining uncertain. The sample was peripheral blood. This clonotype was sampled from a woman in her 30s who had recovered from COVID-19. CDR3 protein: CASSQKDLRDRPYEQYF. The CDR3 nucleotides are TGCGCCAGCAGTCAAAAAGACCTCCGGGACAGGCCCTACGAGCAGTACTTC.